This TCR beta chain was documented in a study of Ad26.COV2.S vaccination and SARS-CoV-2 variants. As for treatment: around 19 received Ad26.COV2.S at low or high dose, single or two shots; several received placebo; per-sample allocation not given. Samples were taken on day 63 after the first vaccine or placebo injection. Generated by immunoSEQ multiplex PCR, the TCRdb table keeps only in-frame clones and is missing some. Among 400,000 or so clones, around nine tenths were seen once, and the ten largest hold roughly 3.2%. CDR1 and CDR2 from the germline V gene are MNHEY and SMNVEV (reference sequence). Trimming stripped 3 bases from V and 3 bases from J, with 8 bases between. The CDR3 is 13 residues long.

The TCR was taken from a person between 18 and 60 years old who received the Ad26.COV2.S COVID-19 vaccine or a placebo. Specimen: peripheral blood, collected in a trial of Ad26.COV2.S vaccine versus placebo. The chain recombines TRBV27 with TRBJ1-2; D not certain. CDR3 loop: CASSFGRYYGYTF. As DNA, the CDR3 is TGTGCCAGCAGTTTTGGCCGGTACTATGGCTACACCTTC.